This section outlines one T cell receptor (beta chain) sequence together with its context. This specimen comes from a study of T cell changes during pregnancy in multiple sclerosis. Produced via immunoSEQ multiplex PCR; TCRdb's table is partial and in-frame only. In the table there are under 45,000 clones, 90% to 95% of which are singletons. CDR3 size: 14 residues. Trimming stripped 1 base from V and 7 bases from J, with 10 bases between. CDR1 and CDR2 from the germline V gene are MNHEY and SMNVEV (reference sequence). The receptor comes from a female donor with multiple sclerosis, enrolled in a pregnancy study. The chain links TRBV27 to TRBJ2-2; D might be TRBD2 (5 bases). The source was CD8+ T cells from peripheral blood mononuclear cells, collected in the third trimester of pregnancy. CDR3: CASSLWEKGGELFF. DNA for the CDR3: TGTGCCAGCAGTTTATGGGAGAAGGGCGGGGAGCTGTTTTTT.